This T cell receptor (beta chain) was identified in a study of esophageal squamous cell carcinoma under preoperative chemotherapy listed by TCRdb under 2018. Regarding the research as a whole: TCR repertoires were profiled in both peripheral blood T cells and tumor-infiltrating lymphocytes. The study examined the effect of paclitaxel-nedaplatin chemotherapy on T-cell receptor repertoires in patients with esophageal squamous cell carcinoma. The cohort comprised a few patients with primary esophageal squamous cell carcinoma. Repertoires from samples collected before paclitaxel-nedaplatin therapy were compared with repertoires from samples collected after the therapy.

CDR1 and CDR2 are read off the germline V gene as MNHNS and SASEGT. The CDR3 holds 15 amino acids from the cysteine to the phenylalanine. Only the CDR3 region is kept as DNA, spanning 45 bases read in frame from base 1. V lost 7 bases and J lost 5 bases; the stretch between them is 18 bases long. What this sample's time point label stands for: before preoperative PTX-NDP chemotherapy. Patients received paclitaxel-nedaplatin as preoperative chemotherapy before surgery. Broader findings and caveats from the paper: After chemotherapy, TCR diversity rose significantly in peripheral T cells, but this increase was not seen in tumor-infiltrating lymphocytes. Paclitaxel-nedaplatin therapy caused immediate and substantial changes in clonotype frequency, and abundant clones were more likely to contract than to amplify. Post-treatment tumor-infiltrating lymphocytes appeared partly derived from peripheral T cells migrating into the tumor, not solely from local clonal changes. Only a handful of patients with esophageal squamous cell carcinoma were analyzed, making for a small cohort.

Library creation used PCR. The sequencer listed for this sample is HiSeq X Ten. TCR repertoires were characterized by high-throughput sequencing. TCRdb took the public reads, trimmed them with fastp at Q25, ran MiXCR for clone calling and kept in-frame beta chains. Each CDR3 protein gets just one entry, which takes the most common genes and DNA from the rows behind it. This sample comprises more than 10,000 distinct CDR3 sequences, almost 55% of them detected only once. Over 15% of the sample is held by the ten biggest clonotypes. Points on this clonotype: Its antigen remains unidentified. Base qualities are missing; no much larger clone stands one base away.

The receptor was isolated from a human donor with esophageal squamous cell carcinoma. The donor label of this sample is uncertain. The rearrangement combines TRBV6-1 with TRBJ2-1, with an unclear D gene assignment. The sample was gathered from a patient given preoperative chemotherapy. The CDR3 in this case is CASTTTSLTHNEQFF. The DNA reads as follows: TGTGCCAGCACCACTACGTCATTAACCCACAATGAGCAGTTCTTC.